The rows below give T cell receptor beta chains drawn from one sample of a study of molecular identifiers for immune sequencing clone quantification. From the PCR reads, TCRdb called clonotypes with MiXCR, one entry per CDR3 protein. The sample shows over 50,000 distinct CDR3 sequences, roughly a third of them seen only once. Sequencing used naive CD8+ T cells from blood, with Jurkat cell RNA spiked in. The receptors shown here come from a human donor in good health. Some libraries in this study had Jurkat cell RNA spiked in. Both conserved end residues are part of each CDR3.

v_call | cdr3_aa
TRBV28 | CASSLVGLDNQPQHF
TRBV18 | CASSLLAGSPTDTQYF
TRBV7-2 | CASSSDSDPGYEQYF
TRBV9 | CASSGTSGRNTQYF
TRBV7-9 | CASSPINRPHTEAFF
TRBV7-6 | CASSLGGGRTDTQYF
TRBV27 | CASSLFPLTTSTDTQYF
TRBV27 | CASSFFGLAGGLGEQFF
TRBV6-1 | CASRGVLVIDEQFF
TRBV14 | CASSHPGQGRLEQYF
TRBV4-1 | CASSQARNTGYPNEQNF
TRBV6-1 | CASVETGRAGELFF
TRBV28 | CASSLWGQGTHTEAFF
TRBV14 | CASSQEFREKQTQYF
TRBV9 | CASSASGGTGDLFF
TRBV13 | CATKSTYEQYF
TRBV6-5 | CASGWGDEQYF
TRBV7-8 | CASSLRQGAYSNQPQHF
TRBV2 | CASSEVRENTYEQYF
TRBV28 | CATAGGETEAFF
TRBV6-5 | CASSYGQGGYIQYF
TRBV6-5 | CASSWDFGSTDTQYF
TRBV4-3 | CASSQPTGVTNEQFF
TRBV7-6 | CASSPTGNTIYF
TRBV28 | CASSFRLNTEAFF
TRBV5-1 | CASTTGESGANVLTF
TRBV28 | CASSYGLAAYEQYF
TRBV28 | CASSLAGRPEAFF
TRBV20-1 | CSAKLYRDPAVSNQPQHF
TRBV5-8 | CASSPFTVSSEAFF
TRBV6-2/TRBV6-3 | CASSLGLVDQPQHF
TRBV7-9 | CASSGKGEETQYF
TRBV6-1 | CASTGLLSSYEQYF
TRBV7-8 | CASSLLGRLYNEQFF
TRBV28 | CASRASGAIYEQYF
TRBV7-6 | CASSLGGADTQYF
TRBV6-6 | CASLGDYEQYF
TRBV19 | CASSPQERGQETQYF
TRBV4-3 | CASSQDNDPWGYEQYF
TRBV28 | CASSFTENTEAFF
TRBV16 | CASSIHRSRSVSNEQFF
TRBV7-7 | CASSPGGEIYNEQFF
TRBV4-1 | CASSQNRGNQPQHF
TRBV4-3 | CASSQEGVDQPQHF
TRBV19 | CARSMGGRAGEQFF